The rows below give T cell receptor beta chains drawn from one sample of a study of CD8 T cells in ankylosing spondylitis. A single record per CDR3 protein comes from TCRdb applying MiXCR to the 5' RACE reads. The sample lists 470,000 or so distinct CDR3 sequences, about 25% occurring once. The sequenced sample was blood, either unsorted or a sorted T cell fraction (not recorded which). The receptor source for this set is a male donor with ankylosing spondylitis. CDR3s include the opening cysteine and the closing phenylalanine or tryptophan. The D gene is left open where the match is weak. Not every row has a clone size; where given, it reads once, few, many or a size class.

clone size,J gene,V gene,D gene,CDR3 protein,CDR3 DNA
.,TRBJ2-7,TRBV5-6,.,CASSPTPGSNYEQYF,TGTGCCAGCAGCCCAACCCCCGGGAGCAACTACGAGCAGTACTTC
.,TRBJ2-7,TRBV25-1,.,CASSAYRDGSYEQYF,TGTGCCAGCAGTGCCTACCGGGACGGCTCCTACGAGCAGTACTTC
.,TRBJ2-5,TRBV20-1,TRBD2,CSARAPPLSGRMETQYF,TGCAGTGCTAGAGCGCCGCCCTTGAGCGGGAGGATGGAGACCCAGTACTTC
once,TRBJ1-3,TRBV27,.,CASPGVGTTGNTIYF,TGTGCCAGCCCTGGTGTGGGGACGACTGGAAACACCATATATTTT
many,TRBJ2-2,TRBV7-2,.,CASSLRQEGTGELFF,TGTGCCAGCAGCTTAAGGCAGGAGGGCACCGGGGAGCTGTTTTTT
.,TRBJ1-2,TRBV3-1,.,CASSQDRQVYTF,TGTGCCAGCAGCCAAGATCGACAAGTCTACACCTTC
.,TRBJ2-7,TRBV11-3,.,CASSPSEGTYEQYF,TGTGCCAGCAGCCCCAGTGAAGGGACCTACGAGCAGTACTTC
few,TRBJ2-3,TRBV12-3/TRBV12-4,TRBD2,CASRGLVSTDTQYF,TGTGCCAGCAGGGGACTAGTTAGCACAGATACGCAGTATTTT
.,TRBJ2-3,TRBV7-6,TRBD2,CASSPQLAGGWGDTQYF,TGTGCCAGCAGCCCCCAACTAGCGGGAGGATGGGGTGATACGCAGTATTTT
.,TRBJ1-6,TRBV27,.,CASSSGEYSPLHF,TGTGCCAGCAGTTCGGGGGAATATTCACCCCTCCACTTT
few,TRBJ1-6,TRBV9,.,CASSVSGVENSPLHF,TGTGCCAGCAGCGTGAGCGGAGTTGAAAATTCACCCCTCCACTTT
few,TRBJ2-5,TRBV5-1,TRBD2,CASSLPSSGSGETQYF,TGCGCCAGCAGCTTGCCCTCTAGCGGGAGCGGGGAGACCCAGTACTTC
.,TRBJ1-1,TRBV27,.,CATQNSWGTEAFF,TGTGCCACCCAAAACTCCTGGGGCACTGAAGCTTTCTTT
few,TRBJ2-7,TRBV5-1,.,CASSLDQGIDEQYF,TGCGCCAGCAGCTTGGATCAGGGTATCGACGAGCAGTACTTC
.,TRBJ1-2,TRBV20-1,TRBD1,CSATQGARGYGYTF,TGCAGTGCTACACAGGGGGCGCGGGGCTATGGCTACACCTTC
.,TRBJ2-1,TRBV20-1,TRBD2,CSARTSGSLRAYNEQFF,TGCAGTGCTAGAACTAGCGGGAGCCTCAGGGCCTACAATGAGCAGTTCTTC
few,TRBJ2-5,TRBV12-3/TRBV12-4,TRBD1,CASTLNRGIETQYF,TGTGCCAGCACCTTAAACAGGGGGATCGAGACCCAGTACTTC
few,TRBJ2-1,TRBV24-1,TRBD1,CATSDRTGGIDEQFF,TGTGCCACCAGTGACAGGACAGGGGGCATCGATGAGCAGTTCTTC
many,TRBJ1-5,TRBV7-8,.,CASSLVDSFGQPQHF,TGTGCCAGCAGCTTAGTAGACAGTTTCGGTCAGCCCCAGCATTTT
few,TRBJ2-3,TRBV5-6,TRBD1,CASSLGDRLTDTQYF,TGTGCCAGCAGCTTAGGGGACAGACTCACAGATACGCAGTATTTT
.,TRBJ2-3,TRBV7-2,TRBD2,CASSLGASSGIPHF,TGTGCCAGCAGCTTAGGGGCCTCTAGCGGGATCCCCCATTTT
.,TRBJ1-1,TRBV20-1,.,CSARRGEGGDTEAFF,TGCAGTGCCCGGCGGGGGGAGGGAGGGGACACTGAAGCTTTCTTT
few,TRBJ1-2,TRBV20-1,.,CSARDHLGPVYGYTF,TGCAGTGCTAGAGACCACCTTGGGCCAGTGTATGGCTACACCTTC
few,TRBJ2-1,TRBV6-2/TRBV6-3,TRBD1,CASIPGQALYNEQFF,TGTGCCAGCATCCCGGGACAGGCTCTCTACAATGAGCAGTTCTTC
few,TRBJ2-5,TRBV25-1,.,CASSEGGTQYF,TGTGCCAGCAGTGAGGGGGGGACCCAGTACTTC
.,TRBJ2-1,TRBV2,TRBD1,CASRPGTGVSGSNYNEQFF,TGTGCCAGCAGACCCGGGACAGGGGTAAGCGGGAGCAACTACAATGAGCAGTTCTTC
once,TRBJ2-5,TRBV3-1,.,CASSQELGGGETQYF,TGTGCCAGCAGCCAAGAGCTCGGGGGAGGTGAGACCCAGTACTTC
.,TRBJ2-7,TRBV20-1,.,CSALAALDTRTYEQYF,TGCAGTGCTTTGGCGGCCTTGGACACCCGTACCTACGAGCAGTACTTC
few,TRBJ2-1,TRBV12-3/TRBV12-4,.,CASSFSQRYNEQFF,TGTGCCAGCAGTTTCTCTCAGAGGTACAATGAGCAGTTCTTC
.,TRBJ2-1,TRBV5-1,TRBD2,CASRIGGLAMNNEQFF,TGCGCCAGCAGGATTGGAGGACTAGCGATGAACAATGAGCAGTTCTTC
.,TRBJ2-5,TRBV2,TRBD1,CASSYGTGGVETQYF,TGTGCCAGCAGTTACGGAACAGGGGGTGTAGAGACCCAGTACTTC
.,TRBJ2-3,TRBV11-2,.,CASSFSGTTDTQYF,TGTGCCAGCAGCTTTTCGGGTACCACAGATACGCAGTATTTT
.,TRBJ2-2,TRBV5-6,.,CASSSPREWELFF,TGTGCCAGCAGCTCACCTCGGGAGTGGGAGCTGTTTTTT
.,TRBJ2-1,TRBV3-1,.,CASSLPMGGYYNEQFF,TGTGCCAGCAGCCTTCCAATGGGCGGCTACTACAATGAGCAGTTCTTC
once,TRBJ2-3,TRBV5-1,TRBD2,CASSPGTSGNTDTQYF,TGCGCCAGCAGCCCGGGGACTAGCGGCAACACAGATACGCAGTATTTT
many,TRBJ2-1,TRBV11-2,TRBD2,CASGKTSGTALYNEQFF,TGTGCCAGCGGAAAGACTAGCGGGACGGCCTTGTACAATGAGCAGTTCTTC
few,TRBJ2-5,TRBV24-1,.,CATSDAYEETQYF,TGTGCCACCAGTGATGCGTATGAAGAGACCCAGTACTTC
.,TRBJ1-2,TRBV4-2,.,CASSQDEDHNSF,TGTGCCAGCAGCCAAGATGAGGACCACAACTCCTTC